This T cell receptor beta chain was sequenced in a study of shared clonotypes between healthy human individuals. The junction had 7 bases not matched to a gene; V was cut back by 3 bases and J by 4 bases. The CDR3 loop spans 15 amino acids. The germline V gene encodes CDR1 MGHRA and CDR2 YSYEKL. Repertoires were generated with immunoSEQ multiplex PCR, while TCRdb's copy carries only in-frame clones and drops some. The sample consists of about 1.1 million clones, about 80% of them appearing once. This TCR was sampled from a man aged 18-30 years in good health. Some clones in this sample may be carry-over from other donors' samples. Sequencing was performed on memory CD4+ T cells from PBMCs. The sample's subset: CD45RA-negative fraction. The chain is built from TRBV4-1 and TRBJ1-2, with 8 bases matching TRBD1. As DNA, the CDR3 is TGCGCCAGCAGCCAGGTCGGACAGGGCGGCTATGGCTACACCTTC. Translated, it gives CASSQVGQGGYGYTF.